Listed below are T cell receptor beta chains from one sample, sequenced in a study of identical twins. TCRdb used MiXCR to reprocess the 5' RACE reads, holding one entry per CDR3 protein. The repertoire has some 250,000 distinct CDR3 sequences, 6.5% to 8% of them found once; the top ten carry more than 12%. The same sample was also used in a study of T cells expressing NK-cell markers.

The sample taken for sequencing was CD8+ T cells sorted from blood. The receptors shown here come from a woman aged 18-35 years in good health. CDR3s include the opening cysteine and the closing phenylalanine or tryptophan. D genes are given only for firm matches. Clone size appears in some rows only: once, few, many, or a class for an expanded clone.

v_call	j_call	clone_size	d_call	cdr3_nt	cdr3_aa
TRBV20-1	TRBJ1-6	few	-	TGCAGTGCTAGACTCGGGGGTATCAATTCACCCCTCCACTTT	CSARLGGINSPLHF
TRBV6-1	TRBJ2-2	-	-	TGTGCCAGCAGACCTTTATTATTAAGGGGGGAAGCGAACACCGGGGAGCTGTTTTTT	CASRPLLLRGEANTGELFF
TRBV12-3/TRBV12-4	TRBJ2-1	many	TRBD2	TGTGCCAGCAGTCCCTCGATACTAGCGGGGAACAATGAGCAGTTCTTC	CASSPSILAGNNEQFF
TRBV7-2	TRBJ2-5	few	TRBD2	TGTGCCAGCAGCTTACCCTTGACTAGCGGGGGGTCGGCCCAGTACTTC	CASSLPLTSGGSAQYF
TRBV20-1	TRBJ1-1	many	TRBD1	TGCAGTGCTAGAGATCCAGGGGGGCTTTGGGCTGAAGCTTTCTTT	CSARDPGGLWAEAFF
TRBV12-3/TRBV12-4	TRBJ2-7	few	-	TGTGCCAGCAGCACAGGGATTTCCGGCGAGCAGTACTTC	CASSTGISGEQYF
TRBV4-2	TRBJ1-4	many	-	TGTGCCAGCAGCCTGAACATGGGCGGATCTAATGAAAAACTGTTTTTT	CASSLNMGGSNEKLFF
TRBV27	TRBJ1-2	-	-	TGTGCCAGCAGTTCCTTAAGATATTCCGGGACGGACAGTGGCTACACCTTC	CASSSLRYSGTDSGYTF
TRBV7-6	TRBJ1-1	few	-	TGTGCCACCTCATCCGGAAGCCCGAACACTGAAGCTTTCTTT	CATSSGSPNTEAFF
TRBV20-1	TRBJ2-1	few	TRBD2	TGCAGTGCTCATCCCCAAGCGGGGAGATACAATGAGCAGTTCTTC	CSAHPQAGRYNEQFF
TRBV5-1	TRBJ2-2	many	TRBD1	TGCGCCAGCAGCCCCGGGACAGGGTTTACCGGGGAGCTGTTTTTT	CASSPGTGFTGELFF
TRBV9	TRBJ2-7	-	TRBD2	TGTGCCAGCAGTACTAGCGGTCTCTCCTACGAGCAGTACTTC	CASSTSGLSYEQYF
TRBV6-5	TRBJ2-2	few	-	TGTGCCACTAGTTATATTTTGACCGGGGAGCTGTTTTTT	CATSYILTGELFF
TRBV9	TRBJ2-1	-	-	TGTGCCAGCAGCGAGGAGGGACTCTCCTACAATGAGCAGTTCTTC	CASSEEGLSYNEQFF
TRBV12-3/TRBV12-4	TRBJ2-7	many	TRBD2	TGTGCCAGCACCAGCGGGGGAGACTACGAGCAGTACTTC	CASTSGGDYEQYF
TRBV30	TRBJ2-1	-	-	TGTGCCTGGAGTAGCGGCAGGGGTCAGCATGAGCAGTTCTTC	CAWSSGRGQHEQFF
TRBV7-9	TRBJ2-1	many	-	TGTGCCAGCAGCCCAAGATTGGGGCCGGTAAATGAGCAGTTCTTC	CASSPRLGPVNEQFF
TRBV5-1	TRBJ2-7	many	-	TGCGCCAGCAGCTTGTGCGAGCAGTACTTC	CASSLCEQYF
TRBV30	TRBJ2-1	few	-	TGTGCCTGGAGTCGCGATGAGCAGTTCTTC	CAWSRDEQFF
TRBV12-5	TRBJ1-5	-	-	TGTGCTAGTGGACTCACGACAGAGACCTTTTATAGCAATCAGCCCCAGCATTTT	CASGLTTETFYSNQPQHF
TRBV12-3/TRBV12-4	TRBJ1-1	many	TRBD1	TGTGCCAGCAGTTACGGGACAGGGGGTATTGGAGCTTTCTTT	CASSYGTGGIGAFF
TRBV4-2	TRBJ2-2	-	TRBD2	TGTGCCAGCAGCCAATATGGGGGACTAGTCGGGGGGGAGCTGTTTTTT	CASSQYGGLVGGELFF
TRBV12-3/TRBV12-4	TRBJ2-2	-	-	TGTGCCACCCAGAACACCGGGGAGCTGTTTTTT	CATQNTGELFF
TRBV12-3/TRBV12-4	TRBJ2-2	many	TRBD2	TGTGCCAGCAGTTGGTCCTGGGGGGGTCGCGGTGACACCGGGGAGCTGTTTTTT	CASSWSWGGRGDTGELFF
TRBV7-8	TRBJ2-1	many	TRBD2	TGTGCCAGCAAGCCGGGAGGGGCTGAGCAGTTCTTC	CASKPGGAEQFF
TRBV7-2	TRBJ2-3	many	TRBD2	TGTGCCAGCAGCTTACTAGCGGGAGGGCCCCGAGATACGCAGTATTTT	CASSLLAGGPRDTQYF
TRBV9	TRBJ1-2	few	-	TGTGCCAGCAGCGCAGAGACAAGAGACTATGGCTACACCTTC	CASSAETRDYGYTF
TRBV7-9	TRBJ2-3	-	-	TGTGCCAGCAGCTACTCCCTTCGGAGGATCTCCACAGATACGCAGTATTTT	CASSYSLRRISTDTQYF
TRBV28	TRBJ2-1	many	TRBD1	TGTGCCAGCAGTTTAGAACAGGGGGCGATCGATGAGCAGTTCTTC	CASSLEQGAIDEQFF
TRBV4-2	TRBJ1-2	few	TRBD1	TGTGCCAGCAGTCCACAGGGGCTAACAGATGGCTACACCTTC	CASSPQGLTDGYTF
TRBV6-1	TRBJ2-7	many	-	TGTGCCAGCAGGAGGACAGTCTACGAGCAGTACTTC	CASRRTVYEQYF
TRBV4-1	TRBJ2-1	few	TRBD1	TGCGCCAGCAGCCTGTCCCGGGACAGTACAATCAATGAGCAGTTCTTC	CASSLSRDSTINEQFF
TRBV13	TRBJ1-1	many	-	TGTGCCAGCAGCTCCCGGGGAGGGCGGTTTGAAGCTTTCTTT	CASSSRGGRFEAFF
TRBV13	TRBJ2-1	-	TRBD2	TGTGCCAGCAGCGAAAACGGACTAGGGTTGAAGAATGAGCAGTTCTTC	CASSENGLGLKNEQFF
TRBV11-2	TRBJ2-1	few	-	TGTGCCAGCAGCTTACCTATTGTTGGAGAGCAGTTCTTC	CASSLPIVGEQFF
TRBV11-2	TRBJ2-1	many	TRBD2	TGTGCCAGCAGCTCGACTAGCGGGAGGGCCCTGGAGCAGTTCTTC	CASSSTSGRALEQFF
TRBV12-3/TRBV12-4	TRBJ2-3	few	TRBD2	TGTGCCAGCAGTTTCGGGACTAGCGGGTACCTCACAGATACGCAGTATTTT	CASSFGTSGYLTDTQYF
TRBV29-1	TRBJ2-2	few	-	TGCAGCGTCCGACAGGCGACCACCGGGGAGCTGTTTTTT	CSVRQATTGELFF
TRBV9	TRBJ2-1	-	TRBD1	TGTGCCAGCAGCGCCCCGGACAGGGAAGGGGATGAGCAGTTCTTC	CASSAPDREGDEQFF